These 25 T cell receptor beta chains share one sample of origin, sequenced in a study of cytomegalovirus exposure and HLA in healthy donors. PCR involved 60 Vbeta and 13 Jbeta primers. This table comes from immunoSEQ multiplex PCR, and its TCRdb copy is limited to in-frame clones, with some not included. The repertoire includes more than 110,000 clones, around 84% of them detected once, and approximately 2.5% sits in the top ten. The source material was PBMCs. These receptor sequences come from a middle-aged man in good health and CMV-seronegative.

The chain uses TRBV7-9 and TRBJ2-5, with D perhaps matching TRBD2 (5 bases). This CDR3 has 13 residues. Germline loops: CDR1 SEHNR, CDR2 FQNEAQ (reference sequence). The germline V and J ends were trimmed by 6 bases and 2 bases, with 10 bases remaining between them. For the CDR3, the DNA is TGTGCCAGCAGGGGGAGCCCTCAAGAGACCCAGTACTTC. Translating it yields CASRGSPQETQYF. Supplemented by reference TRBV7-9 and TRBJ2-5, the full variable domain reads DTGVSQNPRHKITKRGQNVTFRCDPISEHNRLYWYRQTLGQGPEFLTYFQNEAQLEKSRLLSDRFSAERPKGSFSTLEIQRTEQGDSAMYLCASRGSPQETQYFGPGTRLLVL.

This chain uses TRBV5-5 with TRBJ1-1; D unresolved. CDR3 length: 13 residues. Per germline, CDR1 SGHKS and CDR2 YYEKEE (reference sequence). V lost 2 bases, J lost 6 bases, and 11 bases lay in between. CDR3 sequence reads: CASSLSHSPEAFF. The CDR3 bases are TGTGCCAGCAGCTTAAGCCACAGCCCTGAAGCTTTCTTT. The full variable domain, rest sourced from reference TRBV5-5 and TRBJ1-1, is DAGVTQSPTHLIKTRGQQVTLRCSPISGHKSVSWYQQVLGQGPQFIFQYYEKEERGRGNFPDRFSARQFPNYSSELNVNALLLGDSALYLCASSLSHSPEAFFGQGTRLTVV.

The chain is built from TRBV27 and TRBJ1-4; D gene unclear. V lost 2 bases to trimming and J lost 4 bases, with 11 bases between them. CDR1 MNHEY and CDR2 SMNVEV come from the germline V gene (reference sequence). The CDR3 covers 15 residues. CDR3 loop: CASSLMGGLNEKLFF. In DNA, the CDR3 is TGTGCCAGCAGTTTAATGGGCGGACTTAATGAAAAACTGTTTTTT.

The gene calls are TRBV7-9 and TRBJ1-2; 9 nucleotides match TRBD1. This CDR3 comprises 15 residues. Germline lookup yields CDR1 SEHNR and CDR2 FQNEAQ (reference sequence). The trim removed 0 bases at V and 4 bases at J, leaving 3 bases unmatched. In nucleotides, the CDR3 is TGTGCCAGCAGCTTAGCAACAGGGGGCGTCTATGGCTACACCTTC. Protein: CASSLATGGVYGYTF. The entire variable domain, with the rest obtained from reference TRBV7-9 and TRBJ1-2, is as follows: DTGVSQNPRHKITKRGQNVTFRCDPISEHNRLYWYRQTLGQGPEFLTYFQNEAQLEKSRLLSDRFSAERPKGSFSTLEIQRTEQGDSAMYLCASSLATGGVYGYTFGSGTRLTVV.

There are a few counts of this clone. DNA of the CDR3: TGTGCCACCAGCGAGGGGACTGCCTGGGACTATGGCTACACCTTC. Its protein is CATSEGTAWDYGYTF. J is TRBJ1-2 and V is TRBV15; perhaps TRBD1 as D (5 bases). This CDR3 is built from 15 residues. Germline lookup yields CDR1 LNHNV and CDR2 YYDKDF (reference sequence). The V gene lost 5 bases and the J gene lost 3 bases, with 16 bases spanning the gap.

The J gene is TRBJ2-1, the V gene TRBV5-5; D might be TRBD2 (5 bases). V shed 7 bases and J shed 9 bases, with 14 bases lying between them. The CDR3 runs to 12 residues. The V gene's germline CDR1 is SGHKS and CDR2 YYEKEE (reference sequence). CDR3: CASGIEGGEQFF. The CDR3 region has the DNA TGTGCCAGCGGGATTGAGGGCGGTGAGCAGTTCTTC.

This clone was observed once. The V gene is TRBV7-8, the J gene TRBJ2-7; 8 nucleotides match TRBD1. The CDR3 is 14 residues long. Per the germline V gene, CDR1 is SGHVS and CDR2 is FQNEAQ. J gave up 2 bases and V 3 bases, and 3 bases lay outside the gene matches. CDR3 DNA: TGTGCCAGCAGCTTTGGACAGGGTACCTACGAGCAGTACTTC. Translated, it gives CASSFGQGTYEQYF. The full variable domain, its missing parts supplied by reference TRBV7-8 and TRBJ2-7, is GAGVSQSPRYKVAKRGQDVALRCDPISGHVSLFWYQQALGQGPEFLTYFQNEAQLDKSGLPSDRFFAERPEGSVSTLKIQRTQQEDSAVYLCASSFGQGTYEQYFGPGTRLTVT.

This clone appeared a few times. The V and J genes are TRBV5-1 and TRBJ1-1, with D perhaps matching TRBD1 (5 bases). Germline CDR1 is SGHRS and CDR2 is YFSETQ. V lost 10 bases and J lost 1, with 8 bases in between. The CDR3 contains 11 residues. The CDR3 is CAGARNTEAFF. As DNA, the CDR3 is TGCGCCGGGGCGAGGAACACTGAAGCTTTCTTT.

This clone has only one observation. This chain uses TRBV5-1 with TRBJ1-2; D is uncertain. Looked up from germline, CDR1 is SGHRS and CDR2 is YFSETQ. The CDR3 runs to 14 residues. The ends were cut back, 0 bases at V and 2 bases at J, with 8 bases in the middle. CDR3 region: CASSLGPENYGYTF. In DNA form, the CDR3 reads TGCGCCAGCAGCTTGGGGCCGGAGAACTATGGCTACACCTTC.

The chain employs TRBV28 and TRBJ2-1; TRBD1 aligns across 8 bases. Germline CDR1 MDHEN, CDR2 SYDVKM. The CDR3 runs 12 residues. The J segment lost 16 bases and the V segment lost 2 bases, leaving 7 bases of the junction unmatched. CDR3 sequence (DNA): TGTGCCAGCAGTTTAGTGGGACAGGCTCAATTCTTC. It translates to CASSLVGQAQFF.

The chain has TRBV25-1 and TRBJ2-7; 8 bases fit TRBD1. CDR3 length: 14 residues. Germline CDR1 and CDR2: MGHDK and SYGVNS. Germline trimming cut 8 bases from V and 5 bases from J; bases unmatched to any gene: 11. CDR3 sequence: CASAGGQVSHEQYF. The CDR3 nucleotides are TGTGCCAGCGCCGGGGGACAGGTTTCCCACGAGCAGTACTTC.

CDR3 sequence: CSADPGGTEAFF. The CDR3 coding sequence is TGCAGCGCCGACCCGGGGGGGACTGAAGCTTTCTTT. J is TRBJ1-1 and V is TRBV29-1; D is perhaps TRBD1 (5 bases). The CDR3 runs to 12 residues. Germline V gene data show CDR1 as SQVTM and CDR2 as ANQGSEA. Trimming removed 7 bases at V and 5 bases at J, with 14 bases between. Combining the CDR3 with reference TRBV29-1 and TRBJ1-1 gives the whole variable domain SAVISQKPSRDICQRGTSLTIQCQVDSQVTMMFWYRQQPGQSLTLIATANQGSEATYESGFVIDKFPISRPNLTFSTLTVSNMSPEDSSIYLCSADPGGTEAFFGQGTRLTVV.

The V gene is TRBV29-1, the J gene TRBJ1-1; 10 bases agree with TRBD1. The CDR3 runs 17 residues. Germline V gene lookup returns CDR1 SQVTM and CDR2 ANQGSEA. Germline trimming cut 4 bases from V and 5 bases from J; bases unmatched to any gene: 16. The CDR3, as DNA: TGCAGCGTTGTCAAAACCAGTCCGGGACAGGGGAGGACTGAAGCTTTCTTT. Amino acids: CSVVKTSPGQGRTEAFF.

This sequence joins TRBV6-5 and TRBJ1-2, with D possibly being TRBD1 (6 bases). Per the germline V gene, CDR1 is MNHEY and CDR2 is SVGAGI. This CDR3 comprises 16 residues. V dropped 1 base and J dropped 4 bases, with 16 bases sitting between them. CDR3 nucleotide sequence: TGTGCCAGCAGTTACTATCCGCGACAGGCGTTCTATGGCTACACCTTC. Its protein product is CASSYYPRQAFYGYTF.

The gene calls are TRBV11-3 and TRBJ2-1, with D possibly TRBD1 on 6 matching bases. The CDR3 runs to 15 residues. Per the germline V gene, CDR1 is SGHNT and CDR2 is YENEEA. The germline V and J ends were trimmed by 4 bases and 1 base, with 11 bases remaining between them. The CDR3 sequence: CASSSRGGSYNEQFF. The CDR3 coding sequence is TGTGCCAGCAGCTCGCGAGGGGGATCCTACAATGAGCAGTTCTTC.

V is TRBV2 and J is TRBJ1-2, with 7 bases lining up with TRBD1. The J segment lost 5 bases and the V segment lost 6 bases, leaving 9 bases of the junction unmatched. Germline CDR1 SNHLY, CDR2 FYNNEI. This CDR3 contains 14 residues. This CDR3 is CASRESDRVYGYTF. CDR3 coding DNA: TGTGCCAGCAGGGAATCTGACAGGGTTTATGGCTACACCTTC.

In this sample, this clone turned up a few times. The chain joins TRBV9 to TRBJ2-6, with 7 bases lining up with TRBD2. This CDR3 spans 18 amino acids. With V trimmed by 4 bases and J by 3 bases, 13 bases remained unmatched. CDR1 is SGDLS, CDR2 YYNGEE, per germline. CDR3 sequence (DNA): TGTGCCAGCAGCCCACGTCTGGGGGGGTCAGGTGGGGCCAACGTCCTGACTTTC. This gives the protein CASSPRLGGSGGANVLTF.

V is TRBV4-1 and J is TRBJ1-1, with D possibly being TRBD1 (6 bases). This CDR3 contains 15 residues. V was pared by 0 bases and J by 5 bases, with 13 bases between. In germline, CDR1 is MGHRA, CDR2 YSYEKL. The CDR3 loop reads CASSQEVTGRTEAFF. CDR3 in DNA: TGCGCCAGCAGCCAAGAGGTCACAGGGCGAACTGAAGCTTTCTTT.

The rearrangement uses TRBV6-5 and TRBJ2-3, with TRBD2 matching over 7 bases. The CDR3 is made up of 16 amino acids. Per germline, CDR1 MNHEY and CDR2 SVGAGI. V shed 0 bases and J 7 bases; nucleotides not matched to a gene: 10. CDR3 amino acids: CASSYSIPGSGNTQYF. The CDR3 DNA follows: TGTGCCAGCAGTTACTCGATCCCCGGGAGCGGGAATACGCAGTATTTT.

The chain recombines TRBV30 with TRBJ2-3, with D possibly being TRBD2 (7 bases). Trimming removed 0 bases at V and 4 bases at J, with 11 bases between. Germline V lookup: CDR1 GTSNPN, CDR2 SVGIG (reference sequence). The CDR3 is made up of 14 amino acids. This CDR3 is CAWSVRGGADTQYF. CDR3 bases: TGTGCCTGGAGTGTAAGGGGGGGGGCAGATACGCAGTATTTT.

The CDR3 is CASSLVEASYEQYF. In DNA form, the CDR3 reads TGCGCCAGCAGCTTGGTGGAGGCCTCCTACGAGCAGTACTTC. The chain joins TRBV5-1 to TRBJ2-7; TRBD2 might be the D (5 bases). The CDR3 is 14 amino acids. The germline gives CDR1 SGHRS, CDR2 YFSETQ. Trimming pared 0 bases from V and 0 bases from J, leaving 7 bases between.

This clone has more than one count but fewer than ten. This chain uses TRBV2 with TRBJ1-5, with D tentatively TRBD1 (6 bases). Deletions cut 8 bases from V and 3 bases from J, with 11 bases between. CDR3 size: 13 residues. From germline, CDR1 is SNHLY and CDR2 FYNNEI. The CDR3 DNA is TGTGCCAGCCGAGGACAGTTCAATCAGCCCCAGCATTTT. It codes for CASRGQFNQPQHF.

The genes are TRBV29-1 and TRBJ1-2, with a tentative D call TRBD1 (6 bases). Deletions cut 4 bases from V and 0 bases from J, with 21 bases between. Germline values: CDR1 SQVTM, CDR2 ANQGSEA. This CDR3 comprises 17 residues. CDR3 in amino acids: CSVGAEGQTLANYGYTF. As DNA, the CDR3 is TGCAGCGTTGGGGCTGAAGGACAGACCTTAGCTAACTATGGCTACACCTTC. Filled out from reference TRBV29-1 and TRBJ1-2, the complete variable domain reads SAVISQKPSRDICQRGTSLTIQCQVDSQVTMMFWYRQQPGQSLTLIATANQGSEATYESGFVIDKFPISRPNLTFSTLTVSNMSPEDSSIYLCSVGAEGQTLANYGYTFGSGTRLTVV.

This clone was seen more than once but under ten times. CDR3 amino acids: CATSTTTGWQPQHF. The CDR3 coding sequence is TGTGCCACCAGCACCACGACAGGGTGGCAGCCCCAGCATTTT. The rearrangement joins TRBV15 to TRBJ1-5; TRBD1 aligns across 7 bases. J lost 7 bases, V lost 4 bases, and 7 bases had no gene match. The germline gives CDR1 LNHNV, CDR2 YYDKDF (reference sequence). The CDR3 extends over 14 amino acids.

This rearrangement joins TRBV10-1 to TRBJ2-2, with D maybe TRBD1 (5 bases). Trimming took off 2 bases at V and 2 bases at J, with 9 bases between the two ends. CDR1 is WNHNN, CDR2 SYGVQD, per germline (reference sequence). The CDR3 covers 15 residues. The CDR3 nucleotides are TGCGCCAGCAGTGAGGACAGTTTTAACACCGGGGAGCTGTTTTTT. It translates to CASSEDSFNTGELFF.